The 25 T cell receptor beta chains given below trace back to one sample, sequenced in a study of blood T cell repertoires in COVID-19. Produced via immunoSEQ multiplex PCR; TCRdb's table is partial and in-frame only. The data contain around 170,000 clones, under 90% of them seen just once; the ten biggest clones take up roughly 14%. Specimen: peripheral blood. All receptors come from a man aged 30-40 years with active or convalescent COVID-19.

The gene calls are TRBV5-5 and TRBJ2-7; unclear D gene. The CDR3 covers 12 residues. Germline V gene sequence: CDR1 SGHKS, CDR2 YYEKEE (reference sequence). The V gene lost 1 base and the J gene lost 6 bases, with 8 bases spanning the gap. The CDR3 DNA reads TGTGCCAGCAGCTTGCTGAGACTCGAGCAGTACGTC. This translates into CASSLLRLEQYV.

The chain carries TRBV6-5 and TRBJ1-5; D gene ambiguous. There are 14 residues in the CDR3. CDR1 is MNHEY and CDR2 is SVGAGI in the germline V gene. Trimming left V 10 bases short and J 2 bases short, with 15 bases between. CDR3 sequence reads: CATIPVEGNQPQHF. The CDR3 DNA follows: TGTGCCACAATCCCAGTGGAGGGCAATCAGCCCCAGCATTTT.

The chain carries TRBV27 and TRBJ2-1; no clear D gene. Germline V lookup: CDR1 MNHEY, CDR2 SMNVEV (reference sequence). The CDR3 is made up of 13 amino acids. V was shortened by 8 bases and J by 2 bases, with 10 bases between the two germline ends. Here the CDR3 DNA reads TGTGCCAGCTGGAGCTATACCTACAATGAGCAGTTCTTC. It yields the protein CASWSYTYNEQFF.

The chain recombines TRBV4-1 with TRBJ2-1; 9 nucleotides align to TRBD1. The CDR3 is 18 amino acids. The germline V gene has CDR1 MGHRA and CDR2 YSYEKL. Unmatched junction bases numbered 14, after V lost 1 base and J lost 7 bases. In DNA form, the CDR3 reads TGCGCCAGCAGCCAAGGGAGGAACAGACCGACAGGGGGGAATGAGCAGTTCTTC. Protein: CASSQGRNRPTGGNEQFF.

The chain employs TRBV6-2 or TRBV6-3 and TRBJ1-5; D gene unclear. Germline lookup yields CDR1 MNHEY and CDR2 SVGEGT. Trimming took 5 bases from V and 4 from J, leaving 12 bases between them. The CDR3 totals 14 residues. CDR3 DNA sequence: TGTGCCAGCAGTCGGGCGGGTGGGAATCAGCCCCAGCATTTT. It specifies CASSRAGGNQPQHF.

The chain combines TRBV10-3 with TRBJ2-5, with 10 bases aligning to TRBD2. Germline CDR1 ENHRY, CDR2 SYGVKD. Losses at the gene ends were 6 bases for V and 5 bases for J; bases not matched to a gene: 6. The CDR3 covers 14 residues. The CDR3 region is CAISLLSGRETQYF. Written as DNA, the CDR3 is TGTGCCATCAGCCTCCTTAGCGGGAGGGAGACCCAGTACTTC.

The chain has TRBV20-1 and TRBJ1-5; D is uncertain. The CDR3 loop spans 12 amino acids. The germline V gene has CDR1 DFQATT and CDR2 SNEGSKA (reference sequence). The V gene lost 3 bases and the J gene lost 5 bases, with 8 bases spanning the gap. In nucleotides, the CDR3 is TGCAGTGCTAGTATCAGTGATCAGCCCCAGCATTTT. This encodes CSASISDQPQHF.

This clone was seen many times. The rearrangement uses TRBV11-3 and TRBJ2-1; 11 bases map to TRBD1. There are 16 residues in the CDR3. Germline CDR1 is SGHNT and CDR2 is YENEEA. Trimming took 4 bases from V and 0 from J; bases not matched to a gene: 2. The CDR3 DNA reads as TGTGCCAGCAGCTCCGGGACAGGGGGCTCCTACAATGAGCAGTTCTTC. Amino acids: CASSSGTGGSYNEQFF.

This chain connects TRBV5-1 to TRBJ1-1; D is possibly TRBD1 (6 bases). The CDR3 runs 17 residues. Trimming removed 3 bases at V and 0 bases at J, with 18 bases between. Germline assignment: CDR1 SGHRS and CDR2 YFSETQ. The CDR3 reads CASSSSGHTSMNTEAFF. The DNA for the CDR3 is TGCGCCAGCAGCTCGTCGGGACATACTTCCATGAACACTGAAGCTTTCTTT.

Here the CDR3 DNA reads TGTGCCAGCAGCTCCGGGACAGGGATTAGCACAGATACGCAGTATTTT. Its translation: CASSSGTGISTDTQYF. The chain carries TRBV7-9 and TRBJ2-3, with TRBD1 matching over 9 bases. The trim removed 4 bases at V and 0 bases at J, leaving 5 bases unmatched. This CDR3 comprises 16 residues. The germline CDR1 and CDR2 sequences are SEHNR and FQNEAQ (reference sequence).

V usage is TRBV5-8 and J usage is TRBJ2-5; 7 positions match TRBD1. This CDR3 spans 15 amino acids. The V segment lost 3 bases and the J segment 5 bases; nucleotides outside the gene matches: 10. Germline-derived CDR1 and CDR2 are SGHTS and YDEGEE. CDR3 in amino acids: CASSSGTDPRETQYF. As DNA, the CDR3 is TGTGCCAGCAGCTCCGGGACAGACCCTCGGGAGACCCAGTACTTC. Full variable domain (remainder filled in from reference TRBV5-8 and TRBJ2-5): EAGVTQSPTHLIKTRGQQATLRCSPISGHTSVYWYQQALGLGLQFLLWYDEGEERNRGNFPPRFSGRQFPNYSSELNVNALELEDSALYLCASSSGTDPRETQYFGPGTRLLVL.

The chain joins TRBV6-5 to TRBJ1-1, with D tentatively TRBD1 (6 bases). Germline lookup yields CDR1 MNHEY and CDR2 SVGAGI. This CDR3 comprises 13 residues. Trimming pared 2 bases from V and 9 bases from J, leaving 13 bases between. CDR3 in DNA: TGTGCCAGCAGTTACGAGGACAGTACCCAAGCTTTCTTT. Translated, it gives CASSYEDSTQAFF.

This sequence joins TRBV7-2 and TRBJ1-5; D ambiguous. In germline, CDR1 is SGHTA, CDR2 FQGNSA. This CDR3 spans 15 amino acids. V lost 1 base, J lost 4 bases, and 11 bases lay in between. The CDR3 DNA is TGTGCCAGCAGCTTAGAGATTGGAGGGAATCAGCCCCAGCATTTT. Its translation is CASSLEIGGNQPQHF.

The gene calls are TRBV9 and TRBJ2-3, with TRBD2 identical over 11 bases. With 3 bases clipped from V and 0 bases from J, the junction kept 12 bases outside the gene matches. The CDR3 extends over 19 amino acids. Germline V CDR1 and CDR2: SGDLS, YYNGEE. CDR3 sequence: CASSEMGLAVSTSTDTQYF. In DNA form, the CDR3 reads TGTGCCAGCAGCGAAATGGGACTAGCGGTTTCTACTAGCACAGATACGCAGTATTTT.

V usage is TRBV6-2 or TRBV6-3 and J usage is TRBJ1-2, with 8 nucleotides matching TRBD1. J was trimmed by 14 bases and V by 5 bases; bases with no gene match: 16. CDR1 is MNHEY and CDR2 is SVGEGT in the germline V gene. The CDR3 runs to 14 residues. CDR3 loop: CASSALRDRFGSTF. For the CDR3, the DNA is TGTGCCAGCAGTGCCCTCCGGGACAGGTTCGGCTCAACCTTC.

This chain uses TRBV6-5 with TRBJ1-1; 9 bases match TRBD1. Per the germline V gene, CDR1 is MNHEY and CDR2 is SVGAGI. V was pared by 6 bases and J by 10 bases, with 9 bases of the junction left unmatched. This CDR3 spans 13 amino acids. CDR3 nucleotide sequence: TGTGCCAGCAGGCCCAGCCGGGACAGGGTAGCTTTCTTT. Translated, it gives CASRPSRDRVAFF.

This chain joins TRBV6-5 and TRBJ1-1; D is uncertain. V shed 8 bases and J shed 1 base, with 11 bases lying between them. CDR1 is MNHEY and CDR2 is SVGAGI in the germline V gene. This CDR3 region has 13 residues. In DNA form, the CDR3 reads TGTGCCAGCGAATCCGTCGGGAACACTGAAGCTTTCTTT. It encodes CASESVGNTEAFF.

The genes are TRBV27 and TRBJ2-1; D possibly corresponds to TRBD2 (6 bases). Trimming shortened V by 2 bases and J by 9 bases, and 8 bases separated the two germline ends. The germline V gene encodes CDR1 MNHEY and CDR2 SMNVEV (reference sequence). The CDR3 sequence is 12 residues long. The CDR3 sequence: CASSLKGLEQFF. The CDR3 region has the DNA TGTGCCAGCAGTTTAAAGGGACTTGAGCAGTTCTTC.

The chain combines TRBV7-9 with TRBJ2-6, with D possibly being TRBD1 (5 bases). The germline gives CDR1 SEHNR, CDR2 FQNEAQ (reference sequence). The V end lost 0 bases, the J end lost 4 bases, and 7 bases lay between the germline ends. This CDR3 contains 15 residues. The CDR3 here is CASSLAGPGANVLTF. The CDR3 DNA reads TGTGCCAGCAGCTTAGCGGGGCCCGGGGCCAACGTCCTGACTTTC. The full variable domain, completed using reference TRBV7-9 and TRBJ2-6, is DTGVSQNPRHKITKRGQNVTFRCDPISEHNRLYWYRQTLGQGPEFLTYFQNEAQLEKSRLLSDRFSAERPKGSFSTLEIQRTEQGDSAMYLCASSLAGPGANVLTFGAGSRLTVL.

The rearrangement links TRBV7-8 to TRBJ1-5; 7 positions agree with TRBD1. The CDR3 has 18 residues. Germline assignment: CDR1 SGHVS and CDR2 FQNEAQ. Germline trimming cut 5 bases from V and 1 base from J; bases unmatched to any gene: 14. The CDR3 spells CASSPSRQGASSNQPQHF. The CDR3 DNA is TGTGCCAGCAGCCCTAGTAGACAGGGAGCCTCAAGCAATCAGCCCCAGCATTTT.

The chain links TRBV12-5 to TRBJ2-1, with D hard to call. V was cut by 1 base and J by 1 base, with 20 bases left in between. The germline V gene encodes CDR1 LGHNT and CDR2 FRNRAP. This CDR3 comprises 19 residues. CDR3: CASGLGLITDFQSYNEQFF. The CDR3 bases are TGTGCTAGTGGTTTGGGTTTAATAACAGATTTTCAGTCCTACAATGAGCAGTTCTTC.

The J gene is TRBJ1-5, the V gene TRBV28; 9 bases are a match to TRBD1. The CDR3 is 15 amino acids. The germline gives CDR1 MDHEN, CDR2 SYDVKM. Trimming took 6 bases from V and 7 from J; bases not matched to a gene: 10. CDR3 in DNA: TGTGCCAGCAGGGACAGGGGTCGAGCCGAACAGCCCCAGCATTTT. It is translated as CASRDRGRAEQPQHF.

The chain couples TRBV2 to TRBJ2-1; perhaps TRBD2 as D (6 bases). Looked up from germline, CDR1 is SNHLY and CDR2 is FYNNEI. The length of the CDR3 is 18 residues. Deletions cut 0 bases from V and 8 bases from J, with 23 bases between. CDR3 sequence reads: CASSEARGGILLRDEQFF. Here the CDR3 DNA reads TGTGCCAGCAGTGAAGCGCGGGGAGGAATCCTCTTAAGGGATGAGCAGTTCTTC.

This sequence joins TRBV4-1 and TRBJ1-3; tentatively, D is TRBD1 (6 bases). V lost 0 bases to trimming and J lost 0 bases, with 12 bases between them. The germline gives CDR1 MGHRA, CDR2 YSYEKL. CDR3 length equals 17 residues. The CDR3 bases are TGCGCCAGCAGCCAAGAGGGGGCCATAAGCTCTGGAAACACCATATATTTT. Protein sequence: CASSQEGAISSGNTIYF.

This clone occurred a few times. The chain carries TRBV5-5 and TRBJ2-2, with a possible D match to TRBD2 (5 bases). Germline V lookup: CDR1 SGHKS, CDR2 YYEKEE (reference sequence). Trimming left V 4 bases short and J 0 bases short, with 10 bases between. This CDR3 spans 15 amino acids. The CDR3 bases are TGTGCCAGCAGCCTCGGGGTAACGAACACCGGGGAGCTGTTTTTT. This gives the protein CASSLGVTNTGELFF. Looking up the rest from reference TRBV5-5 and TRBJ2-2 gives the full variable domain: DAGVTQSPTHLIKTRGQQVTLRCSPISGHKSVSWYQQVLGQGPQFIFQYYEKEERGRGNFPDRFSARQFPNYSSELNVNALLLGDSALYLCASSLGVTNTGELFFGEGSRLTVL.